This TCR beta chain was captured by sequencing in a study of OX40 agonist ivuxolimab in advanced cancers. Study background: Checkpoint inhibitors had been given previously to 40% of patients.

Findings of the study overall: Determination of antigen specificity was not performed for the expanded peripheral T cells.

There are 19 residues in the CDR3. CDR1 is MGHRA and CDR2 is YSYEKL in the germline V gene. V was shortened by 0 bases and J by 2 bases, with 20 bases between the two germline ends. About this clone: Its matching antigen is unknown.

Data came from immunoSEQ multiplex PCR; TCRdb stores just in-frame clones and leaves some out. The sample has more than 65,000 clones, roughly 93% seen once. The sequence derives from an adult with an advanced solid tumor such as melanoma, head and neck, liver or kidney cancer. The sequences come from CD4+ or CD8+ T cells sorted from blood, collected in a trial of the OX40 agonist ivuxolimab. The V and J genes are TRBV4-1 and TRBJ2-1; D may be TRBD1 or TRBD2 (6 bases each). In DNA, the CDR3 is TGCGCCAGCAGCCAAGAGGGTTCCGGTCCCGGGGGCACCTACAATGAGCAGTTCTTC. Encoded protein: CASSQEGSGPGGTYNEQFF.